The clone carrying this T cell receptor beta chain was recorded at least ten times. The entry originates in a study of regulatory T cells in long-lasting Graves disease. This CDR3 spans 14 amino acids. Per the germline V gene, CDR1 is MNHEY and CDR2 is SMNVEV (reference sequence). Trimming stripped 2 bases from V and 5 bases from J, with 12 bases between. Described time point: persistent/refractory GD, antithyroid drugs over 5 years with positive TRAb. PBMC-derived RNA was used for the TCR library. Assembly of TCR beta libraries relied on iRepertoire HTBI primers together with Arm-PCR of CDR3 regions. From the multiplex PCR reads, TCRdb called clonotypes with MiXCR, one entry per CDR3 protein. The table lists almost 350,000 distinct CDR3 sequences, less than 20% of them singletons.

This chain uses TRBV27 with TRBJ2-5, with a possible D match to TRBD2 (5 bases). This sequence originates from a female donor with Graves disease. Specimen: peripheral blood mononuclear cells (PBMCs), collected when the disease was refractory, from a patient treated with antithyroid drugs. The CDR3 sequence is CASSLGSGLETQYF. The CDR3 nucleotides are TGTGCCAGCAGTTTAGGGAGTGGTTTGGAGACCCAGTACTTC.